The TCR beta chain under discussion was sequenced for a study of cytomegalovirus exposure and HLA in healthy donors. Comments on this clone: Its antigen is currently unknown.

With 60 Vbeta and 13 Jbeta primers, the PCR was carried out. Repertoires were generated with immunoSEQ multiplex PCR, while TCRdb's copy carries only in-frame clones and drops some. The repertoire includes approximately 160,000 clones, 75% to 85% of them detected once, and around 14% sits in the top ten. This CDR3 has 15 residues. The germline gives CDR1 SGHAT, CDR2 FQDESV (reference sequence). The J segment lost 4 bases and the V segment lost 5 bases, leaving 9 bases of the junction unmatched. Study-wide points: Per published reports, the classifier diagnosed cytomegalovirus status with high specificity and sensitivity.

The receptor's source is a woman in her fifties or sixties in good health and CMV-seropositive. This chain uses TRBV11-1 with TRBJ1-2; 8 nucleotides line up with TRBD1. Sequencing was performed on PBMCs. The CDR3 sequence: CASSPGQGLPYGYTF. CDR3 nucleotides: TGTGCCAGCAGCCCTGGACAGGGTTTGCCCTATGGCTACACCTTC. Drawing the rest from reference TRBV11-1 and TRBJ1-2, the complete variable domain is EAEVAQSPRYKITEKSQAVAFWCDPISGHATLYWYRQILGQGPELLVQFQDESVVDDSQLPKDRFSAERLKGVDSTLKIQPAELGDSAMYLCASSPGQGLPYGYTFGSGTRLTVV.